This TCR beta chain appears in the sequencing data of a study of early T cells in non-severe SARS-CoV-2 infection. Study-wide findings and caveats: Anti-spike CD8 responses were favored in VDJdb matching, and private and CD4 specificities were missed.

This clonotype was detected only a few times. Its cognate antigen is unknown. Unique molecular identifier tags were affixed to discrete cDNA molecules. MiXCR, run by TCRdb on the 5' RACE reads, gives a single entry per CDR3 protein. Among some 75,000 distinct CDR3 sequences listed, about an eighth were seen once. The CDR3 length is 16 residues. CDR1 SGHAT and CDR2 FQNNGV come from the germline V gene. Trimming took 5 bases from V and 5 from J; bases not matched to a gene: 8. The sample consisted of whole blood. This receptor was obtained from an adult who was a healthcare worker with PCR-confirmed SARS-CoV-2 infection or an uninfected control (not recorded which). The rearrangement uses TRBV11-2 and TRBJ2-3; 12 positions agree with TRBD2. The CDR3 loop reads CASSRRTSGAIDTQYF. CDR3 DNA sequence: TGTGCCAGCAGCCGACGGACTAGCGGGGCTATAGATACGCAGTATTTT. The full variable domain, in which reference TRBV11-2 and TRBJ2-3 provide the parts outside the CDR3, is EAGVAQSPRYKIIEKRQSVAFWCNPISGHATLYWYQQILGQGPKLLIQFQNNGVVDDSQLPKDRFSAERLKGVDSTLKIQPAKLEDSAVYLCASSRRTSGAIDTQYFGPGTRLTVL.